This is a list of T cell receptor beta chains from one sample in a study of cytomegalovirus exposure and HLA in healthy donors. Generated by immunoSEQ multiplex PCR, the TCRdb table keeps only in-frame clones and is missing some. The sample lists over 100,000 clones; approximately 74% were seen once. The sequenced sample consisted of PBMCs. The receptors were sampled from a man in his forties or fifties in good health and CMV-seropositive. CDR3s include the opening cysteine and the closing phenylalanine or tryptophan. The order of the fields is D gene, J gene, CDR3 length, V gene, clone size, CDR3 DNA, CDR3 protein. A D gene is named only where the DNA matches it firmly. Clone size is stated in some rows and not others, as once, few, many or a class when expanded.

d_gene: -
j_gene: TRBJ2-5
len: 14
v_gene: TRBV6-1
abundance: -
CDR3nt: TGTGCCAGCAGACTCTCGGGGACACAAGAGACCCAGTACTTC
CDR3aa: CASRLSGTQETQYF

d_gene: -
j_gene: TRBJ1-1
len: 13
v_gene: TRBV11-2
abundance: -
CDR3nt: TGTGCCAGCAGCTTCTCACAGAACACTGAAGCTTTCTTT
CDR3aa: CASSFSQNTEAFF

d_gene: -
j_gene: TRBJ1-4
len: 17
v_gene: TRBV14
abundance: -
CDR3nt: TGTGCCAGCAGCCCCGCAGGAGAGGGAGGGAGGTTCGGAAAACTGTTTTTT
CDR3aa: CASSPAGEGGRFGKLFF

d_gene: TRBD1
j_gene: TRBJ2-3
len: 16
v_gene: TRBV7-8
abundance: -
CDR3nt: TGTGCCAGCAGCACTCCTCGGACAGGGGGCCCAGATACGCAGTATTTT
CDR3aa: CASSTPRTGGPDTQYF

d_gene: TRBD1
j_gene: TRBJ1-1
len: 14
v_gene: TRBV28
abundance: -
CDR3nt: TGTGCCAGCACCGGGGACAGAGGGAACACTGAAGCTTTCTTT
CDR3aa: CASTGDRGNTEAFF

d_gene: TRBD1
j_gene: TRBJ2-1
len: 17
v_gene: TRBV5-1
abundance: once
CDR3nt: TGCGCCAGCAGCTTGGTTGAGGGGGCCCTCATTATGAATGAGCAGTTCTTC
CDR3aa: CASSLVEGALIMNEQFF

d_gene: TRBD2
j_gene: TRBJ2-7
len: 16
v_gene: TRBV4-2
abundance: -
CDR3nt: TGTGCCAGCAGCCAAGGGACTAGCGGAATCTCCTACGAGCAGTACTTC
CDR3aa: CASSQGTSGISYEQYF

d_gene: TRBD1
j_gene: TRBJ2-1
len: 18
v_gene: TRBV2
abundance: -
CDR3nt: TGTGCCAGCGGTGCCGGACAGGGGGCCAGGGGGGTCAACAATGAGCAGTTCTTC
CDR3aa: CASGAGQGARGVNNEQFF

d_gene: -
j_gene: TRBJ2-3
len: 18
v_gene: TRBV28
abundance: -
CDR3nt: TGTGCCAGCAGTTTCCCTGCGTCGGGGGTGGATCGCACAGATACGCAGTATTTT
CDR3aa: CASSFPASGVDRTDTQYF

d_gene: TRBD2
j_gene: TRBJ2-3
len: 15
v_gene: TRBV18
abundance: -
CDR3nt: TGTGCCAGCTCAGGACCTAGCGGGGGTACAGATACGCAGTATTTT
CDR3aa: CASSGPSGGTDTQYF

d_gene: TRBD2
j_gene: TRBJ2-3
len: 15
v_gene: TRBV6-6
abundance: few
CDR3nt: TGTGCCTCCTTAGCGGGGGTTTTTAGCACAGATACGCAGTATTTT
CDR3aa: CASLAGVFSTDTQYF

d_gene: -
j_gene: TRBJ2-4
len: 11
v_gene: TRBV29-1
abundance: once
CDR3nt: TGCAGCGTTGGAGGAGAAAACATTCAGTACTTC
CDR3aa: CSVGGENIQYF

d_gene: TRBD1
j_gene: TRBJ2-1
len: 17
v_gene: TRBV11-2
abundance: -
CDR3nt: TGTGCCAGCAGCCCGCGGGACAGGGATCGATGGAGTAATGAGCAGTTCTTC
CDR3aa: CASSPRDRDRWSNEQFF

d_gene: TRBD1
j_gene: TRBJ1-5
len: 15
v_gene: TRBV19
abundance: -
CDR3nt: TGTGCCAGTAGTTCGCCACAGGGGAGCAATCAGCCCCAGCATTTT
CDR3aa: CASSSPQGSNQPQHF

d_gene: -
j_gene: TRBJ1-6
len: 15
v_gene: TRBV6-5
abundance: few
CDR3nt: TGTGCCAGCAGCCCCGGGGGGGTGACGCGGTCACCCCTCCACTTT
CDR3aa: CASSPGGVTRSPLHF

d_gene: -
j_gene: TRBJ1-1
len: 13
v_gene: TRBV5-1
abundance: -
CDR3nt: TGCGCCAGCAGCTCCATGCCGGGCACTGAAGCTTTCTTT
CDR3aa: CASSSMPGTEAFF

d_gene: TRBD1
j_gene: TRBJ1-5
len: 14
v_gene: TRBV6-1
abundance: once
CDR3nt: TGTGCCAGCATAGAGACAGGGGGAGGTCAGCCCCAGCATTTT
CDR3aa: CASIETGGGQPQHF

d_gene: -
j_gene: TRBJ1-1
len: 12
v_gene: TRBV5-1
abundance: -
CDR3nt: TGCGCCAGCAGCCCCGGGACACCTGAAGCTTTCTTT
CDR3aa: CASSPGTPEAFF

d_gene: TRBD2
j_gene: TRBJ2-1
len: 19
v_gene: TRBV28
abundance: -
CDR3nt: TGTGCCAGCAGTATAGTGGGACTAGCGGGAAGGTTCTCCTACAATGAGCAGTTCTTC
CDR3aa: CASSIVGLAGRFSYNEQFF

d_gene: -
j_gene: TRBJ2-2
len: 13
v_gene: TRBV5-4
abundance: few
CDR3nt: TGTGCCAGCGTGGGAGTGGGGACCGGGGAGCTGTTTTTT
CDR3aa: CASVGVGTGELFF

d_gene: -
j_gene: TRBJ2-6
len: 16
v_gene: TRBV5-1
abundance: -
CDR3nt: TGCGCCAGCAGCTTGTCAGGAGGGTATGGGGCCAACGTCCTGACTTTC
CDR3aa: CASSLSGGYGANVLTF

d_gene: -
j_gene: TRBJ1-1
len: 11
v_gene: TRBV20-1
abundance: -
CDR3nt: TGCAGTGCCCTCAAACTTGTTGAAGCTTTCTTT
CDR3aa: CSALKLVEAFF